This T cell receptor (beta chain) was recovered during a study of blood T cell repertoires in COVID-19. Study as a whole: Sites across the United States, Italy and Spain contributed samples from acute and convalescent COVID-19.

This clone has just one count. In the authors' methods: Reference gene primer amplification yielded estimated nucleated cell counts. Produced via immunoSEQ multiplex PCR; TCRdb's table is partial and in-frame only. D and trimming come from the DNA, and the V and J calls and clone size come from that table. The table lists 40,000 to 55,000 clones, 65% to 85% of them singletons. The CDR3 runs to 11 residues. The V and J ends lost 5 bases and 5 bases respectively, with 6 bases between them. Looked up from germline, CDR1 is DFQATT and CDR2 is SNEGSKA (reference sequence). The V gene is TRBV20-1, the J gene TRBJ2-2, with no clear D. This receptor was identified in a man in his forties or fifties with active COVID-19. Source material: peripheral blood. CDR3 region: CSALETGELFF. Written as DNA, the CDR3 is TGCAGTGCTCTAGAGACCGGGGAGCTGTTTTTT.